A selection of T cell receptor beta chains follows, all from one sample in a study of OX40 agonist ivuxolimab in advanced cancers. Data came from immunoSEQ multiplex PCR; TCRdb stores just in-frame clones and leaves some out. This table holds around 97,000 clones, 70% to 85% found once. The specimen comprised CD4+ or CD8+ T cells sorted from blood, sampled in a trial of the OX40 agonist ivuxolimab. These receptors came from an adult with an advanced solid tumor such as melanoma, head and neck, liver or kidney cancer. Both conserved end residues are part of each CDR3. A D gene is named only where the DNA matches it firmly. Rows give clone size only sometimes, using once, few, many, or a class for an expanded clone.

CDR3nt: TGTGCCAGCAGCTTCCGGACAGGGAACGGGAATCAGCCCCAGCATTTT; CDR3aa: CASSFRTGNGNQPQHF; v_gene: TRBV5-6; j_gene: TRBJ1-5; d_gene: TRBD1; abundance: .
CDR3nt: TGTGCCAGCAGCGAGCAGTCTAGCGTAACAGATACGCAGTATTTT; CDR3aa: CASSEQSSVTDTQYF; v_gene: TRBV7-2; j_gene: TRBJ2-3; d_gene: .; abundance: .
CDR3nt: TGTGCCAGCAGCCTTTGGGGGGCAAGGAACACTGAAGCTTTCTTT; CDR3aa: CASSLWGARNTEAFF; v_gene: TRBV7-9; j_gene: TRBJ1-1; d_gene: .; abundance: few
CDR3nt: TGTGCCAGCAGTGCCCAGCGGGGGACAGCAGATACGCAGTATTTT; CDR3aa: CASSAQRGTADTQYF; v_gene: TRBV6-5; j_gene: TRBJ2-3; d_gene: .; abundance: .
CDR3nt: TGTGCCAGCAGCCAAGATTATCGGGTAGCGGGAGATCATGAGCAGTTCTTC; CDR3aa: CASSQDYRVAGDHEQFF; v_gene: TRBV4-2; j_gene: TRBJ2-1; d_gene: TRBD2; abundance: .
CDR3nt: TGTGCCAGCTGCAGGGATAGCAATCAGCCCCAGCATTTT; CDR3aa: CASCRDSNQPQHF; v_gene: TRBV2; j_gene: TRBJ1-5; d_gene: .; abundance: few
CDR3nt: TGTGCCAGCAGCCTTAGTCCGGGAGGGACCACAGATACGCAGTATTTT; CDR3aa: CASSLSPGGTTDTQYF; v_gene: TRBV9; j_gene: TRBJ2-3; d_gene: TRBD2; abundance: .
CDR3nt: TGCGCCAGCAGCCAAGGGGACAGCCGCAATCAGCCCCAGCATTTT; CDR3aa: CASSQGDSRNQPQHF; v_gene: TRBV4-1; j_gene: TRBJ1-5; d_gene: TRBD1; abundance: .
CDR3nt: TGTGCCACCAGCGGGCCGGCCCTTCCACTGGTGGAGGGCTACACCTTC; CDR3aa: CATSGPALPLVEGYTF; v_gene: TRBV15; j_gene: TRBJ1-2; d_gene: .; abundance: .
CDR3nt: TGTGCCAGCAGTTTATTTGCCCTCGGAGAGCGGGGTACTAACTATGGCTACACCTTC; CDR3aa: CASSLFALGERGTNYGYTF; v_gene: TRBV27; j_gene: TRBJ1-2; d_gene: .; abundance: .
CDR3nt: TGTGCCAACGGAGGAACAAGGAACACCGGGGAGCTGTTTTTT; CDR3aa: CANGGTRNTGELFF; v_gene: TRBV2; j_gene: TRBJ2-2; d_gene: .; abundance: .
CDR3nt: TGTGCCAGCACCCAGGGGCGTGGTGGCTACACCTTC; CDR3aa: CASTQGRGGYTF; v_gene: TRBV7-2; j_gene: TRBJ1-2; d_gene: .; abundance: .
CDR3nt: TGTGCCAGCTCATTTAGCCCCCAAAGCAACACCGGGGAGCTGTTTTTT; CDR3aa: CASSFSPQSNTGELFF; v_gene: TRBV18; j_gene: TRBJ2-2; d_gene: .; abundance: .
CDR3nt: TGTGCCAGTAATGGGGTGAGTCCGAGCTCCTACAATGAGCAGTTCTTC; CDR3aa: CASNGVSPSSYNEQFF; v_gene: TRBV19; j_gene: TRBJ2-1; d_gene: .; abundance: .
CDR3nt: TGTGCCAGCAGCTTGAATCGTCAGGGGCGCTTTGAAGCTTTCTTT; CDR3aa: CASSLNRQGRFEAFF; v_gene: TRBV5-8; j_gene: TRBJ1-1; d_gene: .; abundance: .
CDR3nt: TGTGCCAGCTCACCTGACAGGGCTGGAAACACCATATATTTT; CDR3aa: CASSPDRAGNTIYF; v_gene: TRBV18; j_gene: TRBJ1-3; d_gene: TRBD1; abundance: .
CDR3nt: TGTGCCATCGGAGACAGGAAATTTGGGGCCAACGTCCTGACTTTC; CDR3aa: CAIGDRKFGANVLTF; v_gene: TRBV10-3; j_gene: TRBJ2-6; d_gene: .; abundance: .
CDR3nt: TGCAGCGTGCGAACAGCCAGCTTAGGTACTAATGAAAAACTGTTTTTT; CDR3aa: CSVRTASLGTNEKLFF; v_gene: TRBV29-1; j_gene: TRBJ1-4; d_gene: .; abundance: once
CDR3nt: TGTGCCAGCAGCACACTAGCGGGAGAGCTTGTAGATACGCAGTATTTT; CDR3aa: CASSTLAGELVDTQYF; v_gene: TRBV9; j_gene: TRBJ2-3; d_gene: TRBD2; abundance: .
CDR3nt: TGTGCCAGTAAGAGAAGGGGCCCTGGAAACACCATATATTTT; CDR3aa: CASKRRGPGNTIYF; v_gene: TRBV19; j_gene: TRBJ1-3; d_gene: .; abundance: .